Reported below is one T cell receptor beta chain. The target antigen is unknown. This record comes from a study of cytomegalovirus exposure and HLA in healthy donors. Looking at the study overall: HLA-typed donors were the source of about 85 million unique TCRs held in an early data release.

Study results and caveats: In an earlier analysis, about 87% or about 30%: the productive usage of most TCR beta V segments.

Germline-derived CDR1 and CDR2 are SGHTA and FQGNSA. Trimming removed 1 base at V and 0 bases at J, with 13 bases between. The CDR3 covers 17 residues. PCR was performed using 60 Vbeta and 13 Jbeta primers. Methods used by the authors: An analysis performed later counted 73 million or so unique TCR beta chains (roughly 10 million of them shared). Assay used: immunoSEQ multiplex PCR; TCRdb lists only in-frame clones, some missing. Clone size and the V and J calls come from that table; the DNA yielded D and trimming. The table shows about 83,000 clones, with roughly 76% occurring only once. The sequencing input was PBMCs. The gene calls are TRBV7-2 and TRBJ1-3, with D possibly matching TRBD1 (5 bases). The sequence was obtained from a woman in her 30s in good health and CMV-seronegative. Here the CDR3 reads CASSLVAGSLSGNTIYF. The CDR3 DNA reads TGTGCCAGCAGCTTAGTTGCAGGGTCGCTCTCTGGAAACACCATATATTTT. Using reference TRBV7-2 and TRBJ1-3 for the parts outside the CDR3, the full variable domain is GAGVSQSPSNKVTEKGKDVELRCDPISGHTALYWYRQSLGQGLEFLIYFQGNSAPDKSGLPSDRFSAERTGGSVSTLTIQRTQQEDSAVYLCASSLVAGSLSGNTIYFGEGSWLTVV.